The entry below gives a single T cell receptor (beta chain) sequence along with its context. Germline CDR1 reads SGDLS; CDR2 reads YYNGEE. The germline V and J ends were trimmed by 0 bases and 5 bases, with 6 bases remaining between them. The CDR3 has 12 residues. The source of the sample is a study of OX40 agonist ivuxolimab in advanced cancers. Study-wide context: Dose-escalation patients' cancers were hepatocellular carcinoma, melanoma, renal cell or head and neck cancer.

Sequencing was performed with immunoSEQ multiplex PCR; in TCRdb, only in-frame clones are kept and a portion is missing. The data show around 12,000 clones, with roughly 80% seen just once and about 44% held by the top ten. This receptor was identified in an adult with an advanced solid tumor such as melanoma, head and neck, liver or kidney cancer. This sequence joins TRBV9 and TRBJ2-7; D is undetermined. The sample was CD4+ or CD8+ T cells sorted from blood, taken in a trial of the OX40 agonist ivuxolimab. The chain's CDR3 is CASSVGGDEQYF. The CDR3 region has the DNA TGTGCCAGCAGCGTAGGAGGCGACGAGCAGTACTTC.